This entry is about one T cell receptor (beta chain). Its target is not known. The data are from a study of T cells in localized non-small cell lung cancer. The CDR3 spans 12 residues. The V end was cut by 6 bases, the J end by 0 bases, with 6 bases between. Germline CDR1 MNHNY, CDR2 SVGAGI (reference sequence). The repertoire was sequenced with immunoSEQ multiplex PCR; TCRdb's copy has only in-frame clones and lacks some. The sample has 45,000 to 60,000 clones; around three quarters are singletons. Overall study findings and caveats: The study found T cell clonality highest in uninvolved adjacent lung, above tumor. Within adjacent lung there appeared a median around 55 of the top 100 tumor clones.

The sample in question was PBMCs, obtained before any cancer treatment. The source is a woman aged 40-75 years with stage II lung adenocarcinoma. This chain uses TRBV6-6 with TRBJ2-7, with no clear D. Here the CDR3 DNA reads TGTGCCAGCAGGGGCAGCTCCTACGAGCAGTACTTC. Protein sequence: CASRGSSYEQYF.